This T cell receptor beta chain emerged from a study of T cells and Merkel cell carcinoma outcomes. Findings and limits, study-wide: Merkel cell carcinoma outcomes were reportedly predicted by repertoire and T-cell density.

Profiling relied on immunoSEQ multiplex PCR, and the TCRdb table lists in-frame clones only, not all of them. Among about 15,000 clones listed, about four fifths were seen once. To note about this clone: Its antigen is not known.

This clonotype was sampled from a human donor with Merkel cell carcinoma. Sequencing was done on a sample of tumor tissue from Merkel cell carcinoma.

CDR3 loop: CSVEGGRTEEQFF. In nucleotides, the CDR3 is TGCAGCGTTGAAGGGGGAAGGACGGAGGAACAGTTCTTC. This rearrangement joins TRBV29-1 to TRBJ2-1; possibly TRBD2 for D (5 bases). Germline CDR1 is SQVTM and CDR2 is ANQGSEA. This CDR3 is built from 13 residues. V was trimmed by 1 base and J by 13 bases, leaving 17 bases between them.